The clone carrying this T cell receptor (beta chain) has only one observation. This CDR3 region has 15 residues. Trimming cost V 5 bases and J 11 bases; bases outside gene matches: 11. The germline gives CDR1 MNHEY, CDR2 SVGAGI. Original methodology: Reference gene primer amplification gave nucleated cell count estimates. Produced via immunoSEQ multiplex PCR; TCRdb's table is partial and in-frame only. V and J calls and clone size follow that table, whereas D and trimming were derived from the DNA. The data show about 370,000 clones, around 87% seen once. These data belong to a study of blood T cell repertoires in COVID-19. For the study at large: T cells, B-cell-depleted T cells, or PBMCs supplied cDNA or gDNA.

The chain combines TRBV6-5 with TRBJ2-3, with 12 nucleotides matching TRBD2. The sequenced sample consisted of peripheral blood. The receptor comes from a woman in her 30s with COVID-19, enrolled during active disease. In DNA form, the CDR3 reads TGTGCCAGCAGTAACCTAGCGGGAGGGGGAGTGAAGCAGTATTTT. Protein: CASSNLAGGGVKQYF.